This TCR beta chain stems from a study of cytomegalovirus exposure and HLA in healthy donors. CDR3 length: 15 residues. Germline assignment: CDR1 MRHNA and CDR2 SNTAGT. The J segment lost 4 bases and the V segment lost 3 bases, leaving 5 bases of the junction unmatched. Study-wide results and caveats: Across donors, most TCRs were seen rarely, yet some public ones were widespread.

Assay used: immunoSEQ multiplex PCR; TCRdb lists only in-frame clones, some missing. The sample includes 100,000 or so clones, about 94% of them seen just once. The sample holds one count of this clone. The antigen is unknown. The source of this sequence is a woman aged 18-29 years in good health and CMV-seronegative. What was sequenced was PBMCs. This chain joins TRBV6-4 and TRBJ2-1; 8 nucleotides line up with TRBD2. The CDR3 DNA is TGTGCCAGCAGTGAGGGACTAGGAAGATACAATGAGCAGTTCTTC. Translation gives CASSEGLGRYNEQFF.